Each of the 11 T cell receptor beta chains below was sequenced from the same sample in a study of blood T cell repertoires in COVID-19. The data were produced by immunoSEQ multiplex PCR, yet TCRdb's version contains in-frame clones alone and is incomplete. The profile shows roughly 250,000 clones, roughly 89% of them singletons. Sequencing was carried out using peripheral blood. Receptors originate from a man younger than 45 with acute or convalescent COVID-19.

The V gene is TRBV28, the J gene TRBJ1-2; D unresolved. The CDR3 consists of 13 residues. The germline gives CDR1 MDHEN, CDR2 SYDVKM. The V end was cut by 10 bases, the J end by 2 bases, with 14 bases between. The CDR3 here is CAISDGLNYGYTF. The CDR3 bases are TGTGCCATCTCGGACGGACTCAACTATGGCTACACCTTC.

In this sample, this clone turned up a few times. This CDR3 is CASSKNRQGEAFF. CDR3 DNA sequence: TGTGCCAGCAGTAAAAACCGACAGGGAGAAGCTTTCTTT. This chain connects TRBV6-6 to TRBJ1-1; 7 bases match TRBD1. This CDR3 comprises 13 residues. Trimming removed 5 bases from V and 8 bases from J; junction bases left unmatched: 8. Per the germline V gene, CDR1 is MNHNY and CDR2 is SVGAGI (reference sequence).

The gene calls are TRBV6-6 and TRBJ2-7, with D maybe TRBD1 (5 bases). This CDR3 spans 14 amino acids. CDR1 and CDR2 from the germline V gene are MNHNY and SVGAGI (reference sequence). Trimming left V 7 bases short and J 1 base short, with 14 bases between. The CDR3 loop is CASTPRVGSYEQYF. The CDR3 DNA is TGTGCCAGCACTCCCAGGGTGGGTTCCTACGAGCAGTACTTC.

Here the CDR3 DNA reads TGCGCCAGCAGCCAAGAGCCTCAGCTCGGAGAATTCATGAACACTGAAGCTTTCTTT. Translated: CASSQEPQLGEFMNTEAFF. The chain uses TRBV4-1 and TRBJ1-1; no reliable D call. There are 19 residues in the CDR3. Per the germline V gene, CDR1 is MGHRA and CDR2 is YSYEKL. V lost 0 bases, J lost 0 bases, and 20 bases lay in between.

This chain connects TRBV6-2 or TRBV6-3 to TRBJ2-1; 8 nucleotides match TRBD2. The CDR3 is made up of 15 amino acids. J gave up 4 bases and V 5 bases, and 7 bases lay outside the gene matches. Germline V CDR1 and CDR2: MNHEY, SVGEGT. The CDR3: CASSTLAESYNEQFF. CDR3 bases: TGTGCCAGCAGTACACTAGCGGAGAGTTACAATGAGCAGTTCTTC.

The chain recombines TRBV21-1 with TRBJ2-2; whether TRBD1, the table's D call, matches the DNA was not checked. TRBV21-1 represents a pseudogene. The CDR3 contains 13 residues. CDR3 residues: CASSKGGRGELFF. CDR3 nucleotides: TGTGCCAGCAGCAAAGGGGGGCGCGGGGAGCTGTTTTTT.

The gene calls are TRBV9 and TRBJ2-7, with D unresolved. Germline loops: CDR1 SGDLS, CDR2 YYNGEE. V was trimmed by 2 bases and J by 1 base, leaving 10 bases between them. CDR3 length: 14 residues. CDR3 region: CASSVSSESYEQYF. The CDR3 DNA is TGTGCCAGCAGCGTTTCAAGCGAGTCCTACGAGCAGTACTTC.

This clone was detected once. The chain combines TRBV18 with TRBJ2-1; 7 nucleotides agree with TRBD2. Per the germline V gene, CDR1 is KGHSH and CDR2 is LQKENI. The CDR3 has 15 residues. Unmatched junction bases numbered 5, after V lost 6 bases and J lost 0 bases. The CDR3 nucleotides read TGTGCCAGCTCCCTGCGGGGGAGCTCCTACAATGAGCAGTTCTTC. It codes for CASSLRGSSYNEQFF. Full variable domain (rest looked up from reference TRBV18 and TRBJ2-1): NAGVMQNPRHLVRRRGQEARLRCSPMKGHSHVYWYRQLPEEGLKFMVYLQKENIIDESGMPKERFSAEFPKEGPSILRIQQVVRGDSAAYFCASSLRGSSYNEQFFGPGTRLTVL.

The genes are TRBV28 and TRBJ1-2; 11 nucleotides agree with TRBD1. This CDR3 is 15 amino acids long. Unmatched junction bases numbered 6, after V lost 4 bases and J lost 5 bases. Germline V CDR1 and CDR2: MDHEN, SYDVKM. The CDR3 region has the DNA TGTGCCAGCAGTTGGGGGACAGGGGGGGTTTATGGCTACACCTTC. This encodes CASSWGTGGVYGYTF.

V gene TRBV2 combines with J gene TRBJ1-4, with TRBD1 matching 9 bases. The V gene end was trimmed by 4 bases and the J gene end by 10 bases; junction bases not matched to a gene: 7. The CDR3 is 14 amino acids. Germline assignment: CDR1 SNHLY and CDR2 FYNNEI. The DNA for the CDR3 is TGTGCCAGCAGTGGTGACAGGGGGGGTAGAAAACTGTTTTTT. Its translation is CASSGDRGGRKLFF.

This chain links TRBV5-5 with TRBJ1-4, with TRBD1 identical over 7 bases. With V trimmed by 5 bases and J by 8 bases, 9 bases remained unmatched. CDR1 and CDR2 from the germline V gene are SGHKS and YYEKEE (reference sequence). The CDR3 is 14 amino acids. This CDR3 is CASRDDRVQEKLFF. The CDR3 nucleotides are TGTGCCAGCAGGGACGACAGGGTACAAGAAAAACTGTTTTTT.